This TCR beta chain was found in a study of cytomegalovirus exposure and HLA in healthy donors. PCR was performed using 60 Vbeta and 13 Jbeta primers. Assay used: immunoSEQ multiplex PCR; TCRdb lists only in-frame clones, some missing. The sample lists some 160,000 clones; roughly 88% were seen once. With respect to this clone: Its antigen is unknown.

These donors, healthy bone marrow donors, were studied. From germline, CDR1 is MDHEN and CDR2 SYDVKM. V was clipped by 9 bases and J by 7 bases; unmatched bases: 16. The CDR3 runs to 15 residues. Findings and limits, study-wide: A later analysis found common viral pathogens apparently linked to several of the most significant clusters.

The sample taken for sequencing was PBMCs. This chain connects TRBV28 to TRBJ2-3; 7 bases align to TRBD2. The TCR originated in a man aged 45 to 65 in good health and CMV-seropositive. Here the CDR3 DNA reads TGTGCCAGTCTCCTAAGGGTAGTGGGAGGGTATACGCAGTATTTT. Translated, it gives CASLLRVVGGYTQYF.